This paragraph covers one T cell receptor (beta chain) sequence. These data originate in a study of blood T cell repertoires in COVID-19. In the source study's methods: Estimated nucleated cell counts came from reference gene primer amplification. Some clones are missing from TCRdb's copy, which holds only in-frame ones; the method was immunoSEQ multiplex PCR. Clonal size and the V and J genes are those of that table, whereas D and trimming came from the DNA. The repertoire holds approximately 300,000 clones, with under 95% as singletons. Assignments of participants to cohorts depended upon their own reported clinical history. Looked up from germline, CDR1 is SGHTS and CDR2 is YDEGEE. V gave up 7 bases and J gave up 2 bases; unmatched junction bases: 9. The CDR3 has 14 amino acids.

Sequenced material: PBMCs or T cells enriched from blood (not recorded which). The chain recombines TRBV5-8 with TRBJ2-7; 7 nucleotides line up with TRBD2. The receptor comes from a woman in her 30s who had recovered from COVID-19. The CDR3 spells CASFPRGRTYEQYF. The CDR3 DNA follows: TGTGCCAGCTTCCCGCGGGGGAGGACCTACGAGCAGTACTTC.